A selection of T cell receptor beta chains follows, all from one sample in a study of blood T cell repertoires in COVID-19. Profiled with immunoSEQ multiplex PCR; TCRdb holds only in-frame clones, not every one. Seen here are roughly 330,000 clones, just over 85% observed once, and the top ten hold over 9.5%. Input material: PBMCs or T cells enriched from blood (not recorded which). The receptor set was obtained from a woman younger than 30 who had recovered from COVID-19. The CDR3 runs from the conserved cysteine through the conserved F or W. Each record gives: clone size, V gene, J gene, D gene, CDR3 DNA, CDR3 protein. D genes are given only for firm matches. Size values are once, few and many counts, or a class for expanded clones, and some rows have none.

clone_size: .
v_call: TRBV10-3
j_call: TRBJ2-3
d_call: TRBD1
cdr3_nt: TGTGCCATCAGTGCGGGGCAGGGGGAGACAGATACGCAGTATTTT
cdr3_aa: CAISAGQGETDTQYF

clone_size: .
v_call: TRBV3-1/TRBV3-2
j_call: TRBJ1-1
d_call: .
cdr3_nt: TGTGCCAGCAGCCAGGACAGCCGGAACACTGAAGCTTTCTTT
cdr3_aa: CASSQDSRNTEAFF

clone_size: once
v_call: TRBV18
j_call: TRBJ2-1
d_call: TRBD2
cdr3_nt: TGTGCCAGCTCACCACCGAGCCGGGGGGGTGAGCAGTTCTTC
cdr3_aa: CASSPPSRGGEQFF

clone_size: .
v_call: TRBV28
j_call: TRBJ2-1
d_call: TRBD2
cdr3_nt: TGTGCCACAGCGGCTCGTCGCGGGAGAATAAGGAATGAGCAGTTCTTC
cdr3_aa: CATAARRGRIRNEQFF

clone_size: .
v_call: TRBV3-1/TRBV3-2
j_call: TRBJ1-1
d_call: .
cdr3_nt: TGTGCCAGCAGCCAAACAGGGAAAGCTTTCTTT
cdr3_aa: CASSQTGKAFF

clone_size: .
v_call: TRBV14
j_call: TRBJ2-7
d_call: TRBD2
cdr3_nt: TGTGCCAGCAGCCAAGGGACTAGCAGATACTACGAGCAGTACTTC
cdr3_aa: CASSQGTSRYYEQYF

clone_size: .
v_call: TRBV5-4
j_call: TRBJ1-1
d_call: .
cdr3_nt: TGTGCCAGCATCTTGCCGGGTACTGAAGCTTTCTTT
cdr3_aa: CASILPGTEAFF

clone_size: .
v_call: TRBV7-9
j_call: TRBJ1-2
d_call: .
cdr3_nt: TGTGCCAGCAGCTCCGGGACGGGGGACTATGGCTACACCTTC
cdr3_aa: CASSSGTGDYGYTF

clone_size: .
v_call: TRBV28
j_call: TRBJ2-7
d_call: TRBD2
cdr3_nt: TGTGCCAGCAGTCCTTCTAGCGGGAGGACAATTTTACCATCCTACGAGCAGTACTTC
cdr3_aa: CASSPSSGRTILPSYEQYF

clone_size: .
v_call: TRBV24-1
j_call: TRBJ1-1
d_call: .
cdr3_nt: TGTGCCACCAGGGACAGTGAGGCGACTGAAGCTTTCTTT
cdr3_aa: CATRDSEATEAFF

clone_size: .
v_call: TRBV24-1
j_call: TRBJ1-5
d_call: .
cdr3_nt: TGTGCCACCAGTGATTTGGAACCCATCGGGACACCCAATCAGCCCCAGCATTTT
cdr3_aa: CATSDLEPIGTPNQPQHF

clone_size: .
v_call: TRBV11-3
j_call: TRBJ2-1
d_call: .
cdr3_nt: TGTGCCAGCGGCCCGGGGGTGGCAGGATACAATGAGCAGTTCTTC
cdr3_aa: CASGPGVAGYNEQFF

clone_size: .
v_call: TRBV5-1
j_call: TRBJ2-3
d_call: TRBD2
cdr3_nt: TGCGCCAGCAGCCTACTAGCGGGGGATACGCAGTATTTT
cdr3_aa: CASSLLAGDTQYF

clone_size: .
v_call: TRBV6-1
j_call: TRBJ1-1
d_call: .
cdr3_nt: TGTGCCAGCAGTGAAGTCGGTTGGGGGGCTGAAGCTTTCTTT
cdr3_aa: CASSEVGWGAEAFF

clone_size: .
v_call: TRBV14
j_call: TRBJ1-2
d_call: .
cdr3_nt: TGTGCCAGCAGCCAGGCTAATCAGACTCGTACCTATGGCTACACCTTC
cdr3_aa: CASSQANQTRTYGYTF

clone_size: .
v_call: TRBV5-1
j_call: TRBJ1-6
d_call: TRBD1
cdr3_nt: TGCGCCAGCAGCTTGCCTTTGAGTCAGGGGGCCAGTTCACCCCTCCACTTT
cdr3_aa: CASSLPLSQGASSPLHF

clone_size: .
v_call: TRBV3-1/TRBV3-2
j_call: TRBJ1-2
d_call: .
cdr3_nt: TGTGCCAGCAGCCCGGACATGTATGGCTACACCTTC
cdr3_aa: CASSPDMYGYTF

clone_size: .
v_call: TRBV6-5
j_call: TRBJ1-5
d_call: .
cdr3_nt: TGTGCCAGCAGCAACAGACCGAACAATCAGCCCCAGCATTTT
cdr3_aa: CASSNRPNNQPQHF

clone_size: .
v_call: TRBV18
j_call: TRBJ2-1
d_call: .
cdr3_nt: TGTGCCAGCTCACCAAGTAGCTCCTACAATGAGCAGTTCTTC
cdr3_aa: CASSPSSSYNEQFF

clone_size: .
v_call: TRBV5-1
j_call: TRBJ2-7
d_call: .
cdr3_nt: TGCGCCAGCAGCTTGGACTTTGATGCCACCTACGAGCAGTACTTC
cdr3_aa: CASSLDFDATYEQYF

clone_size: .
v_call: TRBV27
j_call: TRBJ1-6
d_call: TRBD1
cdr3_nt: TGTGCCAGCAGTGGGACAGGGCCATATAATTCACCCCTCCACTTT
cdr3_aa: CASSGTGPYNSPLHF

clone_size: .
v_call: TRBV19
j_call: TRBJ1-4
d_call: TRBD1
cdr3_nt: TGTGCCAGTAGTAAGACAGGGAAGACTAATGAAAAACTGTTTTTT
cdr3_aa: CASSKTGKTNEKLFF

clone_size: .
v_call: TRBV9
j_call: TRBJ1-1
d_call: TRBD1
cdr3_nt: TGTGCCAGCAGCGGCGGGACAGGGGACACTGAAGCTTTCTTT
cdr3_aa: CASSGGTGDTEAFF

clone_size: .
v_call: TRBV6-5
j_call: TRBJ2-1
d_call: TRBD1
cdr3_nt: TGTGCCAGCAGTCTACCATGGACAGGCTTTGAGCAGTTCTTC
cdr3_aa: CASSLPWTGFEQFF

clone_size: .
v_call: TRBV30
j_call: TRBJ1-4
d_call: .
cdr3_nt: TGTGCCTGGAGTAAACAGATTGCAACTAATGAAAAACTGTTTTTT
cdr3_aa: CAWSKQIATNEKLFF

clone_size: .
v_call: TRBV24-1
j_call: TRBJ2-5
d_call: TRBD2
cdr3_nt: TGTGCCACCGCGCAGGAGAGCGGGAGAGGCGAGACCCAGTACTTC
cdr3_aa: CATAQESGRGETQYF

clone_size: .
v_call: TRBV16
j_call: TRBJ1-1
d_call: .
cdr3_nt: TGTGCCAGCAGCATCGAAGCCGAAGCTTTCTTT
cdr3_aa: CASSIEAEAFF

clone_size: .
v_call: TRBV10-3
j_call: TRBJ1-4
d_call: TRBD1
cdr3_nt: TGTGCCATCAGTGAGTCGACAGGGAATGAAAAACTGTTTTTT
cdr3_aa: CAISESTGNEKLFF

clone_size: .
v_call: TRBV27
j_call: TRBJ2-2
d_call: TRBD1
cdr3_nt: TGTGCCAGCAGTTTATCCGACAGGGAAAACACCGGGGAGCTGTTTTTT
cdr3_aa: CASSLSDRENTGELFF

clone_size: .
v_call: TRBV2
j_call: TRBJ1-6
d_call: .
cdr3_nt: TGTGCCAGCAGTCCAACAGGGAGAGGTTCACCCCTCCACTTT
cdr3_aa: CASSPTGRGSPLHF

clone_size: .
v_call: TRBV5-1
j_call: TRBJ1-1
d_call: .
cdr3_nt: TGCGCCAGCACCCTGACGATCCCCGACAGGCCGACTGAAGCTTTCTTT
cdr3_aa: CASTLTIPDRPTEAFF

clone_size: .
v_call: TRBV12-3/TRBV12-4
j_call: TRBJ1-4
d_call: .
cdr3_nt: TGTGCCAGCTTCGGACAACCGGGTGAAAAACTGTTTTTT
cdr3_aa: CASFGQPGEKLFF

clone_size: once
v_call: TRBV9
j_call: TRBJ2-3
d_call: TRBD2
cdr3_nt: TGTGCCAGCAGCTATTTAGCGACTAGCGGGAAAGGAGATACGCAGTATTTT
cdr3_aa: CASSYLATSGKGDTQYF

clone_size: .
v_call: TRBV20-1
j_call: TRBJ1-2
d_call: TRBD1
cdr3_nt: TGCAGTGCTAGTACGACAGGGGGCACTGGCTACACCTTC
cdr3_aa: CSASTTGGTGYTF

clone_size: .
v_call: TRBV7-3
j_call: TRBJ2-5
d_call: TRBD1
cdr3_nt: TGTGCCAGCAGCCAACAGGGGGCAGGGGAGACCCAGTACTTC
cdr3_aa: CASSQQGAGETQYF

clone_size: .
v_call: TRBV30
j_call: TRBJ1-2
d_call: .
cdr3_nt: TGTGCCTGGAGTCACCACGGGGGCTATGGCTACACCTTC
cdr3_aa: CAWSHHGGYGYTF

clone_size: .
v_call: TRBV6-5
j_call: TRBJ2-1
d_call: .
cdr3_nt: TGTGCCAGCAGTTACAAAGCCAATGAGCAGTTCTTC
cdr3_aa: CASSYKANEQFF

clone_size: .
v_call: TRBV2
j_call: TRBJ2-1
d_call: TRBD2
cdr3_nt: TGTGCCAGCAGTTTACTAGCGGGATACTACAATGAGCAGTTCTTC
cdr3_aa: CASSLLAGYYNEQFF

clone_size: .
v_call: TRBV12-3/TRBV12-4
j_call: TRBJ1-2
d_call: .
cdr3_nt: TGTGCCAGCAGCCCCACAGACGGCTATGGCTACACCTTC
cdr3_aa: CASSPTDGYGYTF